This entry lists 10 T cell receptor beta chains sequenced from one sample in a study of T cells in Graves' hyperthyroidism and ophthalmopathy. Using RNA transcripts as the source, TCR beta CDR3 regions were amplified. The HTBI set primed first-round TCR CDR3 RT-PCR. In TCRdb, the multiplex PCR reads were re-called with MiXCR into one record per CDR3 protein. The repertoire consists of hundreds of thousands of distinct CDR3 sequences, with about 15% occurring once and the leading ten covering around 9.6%. Sequencing was performed on blood. Receptors were obtained from a woman between 18 and 29 years old with Graves' hyperthyroidism.

This clonotype was seen a few times. The chain joins TRBV5-4 to TRBJ2-1, with 7 bases fitting TRBD2. This CDR3 spans 16 amino acids. Trimming at V came to 3 bases and at J to 5 bases, leaving 11 bases not matched to a gene. Germline V lookup: CDR1 SGHNT, CDR2 YYREEE (reference sequence). CDR3 sequence (DNA): TGTGCCAGCAGCTCGAGGGCAGCGGGATTCGACAATGAGCAGTTCTTC. It specifies CASSSRAAGFDNEQFF.

This clonotype was found many times. The V gene is TRBV20-1, the J gene TRBJ2-7; TRBD1 matches at 8 bases. Trimming cost V 0 bases and J 6 bases; bases outside gene matches: 13. This CDR3 comprises 16 residues. The germline V gene encodes CDR1 DFQATT and CDR2 SNEGSKA (reference sequence). CDR3 region: CSARDSFSHRGVEQYF. Here the CDR3 DNA reads TGCAGTGCTAGAGATTCTTTTTCTCACAGGGGGGTCGAGCAGTACTTC.

This clonotype has a count of ten or more. The chain recombines TRBV4-3 with TRBJ1-5; the D gene is possibly TRBD1 (6 bases). The V end lost 3 bases, the J end lost 6 bases, and 9 bases lay between the germline ends. This CDR3 is built from 13 residues. Germline V lookup: CDR1 LGHNA, CDR2 YSLEER. In DNA, the CDR3 is TGCGCCAGCAGCCACAACAGGGCTCAGCCCCAGCATTTT. Its protein is CASSHNRAQPQHF.

This clonotype was observed a few times. J is TRBJ1-5 and V is TRBV2, with TRBD1 identical over 9 bases. Trimming removed 6 bases from V and 5 bases from J; junction bases left unmatched: 2. Germline CDR1 reads SNHLY; CDR2 reads FYNNEI. The CDR3 length is 13 residues. The chain's CDR3 is CASRGQGDQPQHF. CDR3 nucleotide sequence: TGTGCCAGCAGGGGACAGGGAGATCAGCCCCAGCATTTT.

This clonotype was recorded many times. The genes are TRBV24-1 and TRBJ2-5; D is possibly TRBD2 (6 bases). This CDR3 is built from 14 residues. Between the trimmed V and J ends, which lost 9 bases and 4 bases, there was a span of 17 bases. The germline V gene has CDR1 KGHDR and CDR2 SFDVKD. DNA for the CDR3: TGTGCCACCTCACTGGGATCCGGGGGAGAGACCCAGTACTTC. Protein sequence: CATSLGSGGETQYF.

This clonotype occurred many times. The V gene is TRBV3-1, the J gene TRBJ1-4; D uncertain. Trimming took 3 bases from V and 3 from J, leaving 8 bases between them. This CDR3 is built from 14 residues. Looked up from germline, CDR1 is LGHDT and CDR2 is YNNKEL (reference sequence). The CDR3 region has the DNA TGTGCCAGCAGCCAGGACGGTCCTAATGAAAAACTGTTTTTT. As protein: CASSQDGPNEKLFF.

V gene TRBV30 combines with J gene TRBJ1-3, with unresolved D. CDR1 GTSNPN and CDR2 SVGIG come from the germline V gene (reference sequence). Trimming stripped 2 bases from V and 0 bases from J, with 14 bases between. The CDR3 runs to 16 residues. The CDR3 sequence is CAWSLPTSISGNTIYF. In nucleotides, the CDR3 is TGTGCCTGGAGTCTCCCGACTAGTATCTCTGGAAACACCATATATTTT.

This clonotype showed up many times. The rearrangement joins TRBV18 to TRBJ1-1; D is uncertain. Germline CDR1 is KGHSH and CDR2 is LQKENI. V was pared by 0 bases and J by 6 bases, with 8 bases between. This CDR3 is 13 amino acids long. This CDR3 is CASSPPRAAEAFF. As DNA, the CDR3 is TGTGCCAGCTCACCACCGAGGGCCGCTGAAGCTTTCTTT.

Regarding this clonotype: The likely explanation is a read error, given a far larger clone one base away. CDR3: CASSPNSNQLQHF. The CDR3 DNA reads TGTGCCAGCTCACCAAATAGCAATCAGCTCCAGCATTTT. The chain uses TRBV18 and TRBJ1-5; D uncertain. The germline gives CDR1 KGHSH, CDR2 LQKENI. The CDR3 loop spans 13 amino acids.

This clonotype has ten or more counts. The chain employs TRBV20-1 and TRBJ2-7; no reliable D call. There are 14 residues in the CDR3. V was cut by 2 bases and J by 0 bases, with 11 bases left in between. Germline CDR1 is DFQATT and CDR2 is SNEGSKA (reference sequence). This CDR3 reads CSARSRSDSYEQYF. The CDR3 DNA reads as TGCAGTGCTAGATCCCGCTCAGACTCCTACGAGCAGTACTTC.